The sequence of this TCR beta chain was determined in a study of vaccination effects on CD4 cells after COVID-19 (dated by TCRdb to 2021 to 2024). In terms of the full investigation: To identify antigen-specific CD4+ T cell clonotypes by their expansion, the ViraFEST assay first stimulated PBMC with viral peptide pools and then applied TCR sequencing. Each participant received two doses of an mRNA SARS-CoV-2 vaccine, either BNT162b2 or mRNA-1273. Each well held around 2 million PBMC cultured in IMDM containing roughly 5% human AB serum, approximately 10 IU/ml IL-2 and gentamicin, along with roughly 10 ug/ml peptides. The study compared SARS-CoV-2 spike-specific CD4+ TCR repertoires before and after mRNA vaccination in COVID-19 convalescent patients and infection-naive vaccine recipients. Altogether, nine to ten COVID-19 convalescent patients and 4 SARS-CoV-2-naive healthy vaccine recipients made up the full study. The Oncomine TCR Beta short-read assay on an Illumina iSeq 100 was used to sequence cultures from other donors in the study. Overall results and qualifications from the work: Only a small number of convalescent patients were included, and no early post-infection timepoints were available, which limited the study. Among healthy vaccine recipients, nearly all vaccine-induced clones were SARS-CoV-2 mono-reactive, and just 1 of 255 was cross-reactive with common cold coronaviruses. At late post-vaccination timepoints, both infection-induced and vaccine-induced clones showed marked clonal contraction, consistent with waning T cell responses.

Concerning this clone itself: Its binding antigen is unknown. No qualities accompany the bases; no much larger clone lies one base away.

After approximately 11 days of culture, CD4+ T cells were isolated with the EasySep CD4+ T cell isolation kit. The absence of prior SARS-CoV-2 infection in healthy vaccine recipients was confirmed by negative nucleocapsid antibodies before and after vaccination. On days 3 and 7, half of the culture medium was replaced with fresh IL-2-containing medium. Unless noted otherwise, every peptide stimulation condition was cultured in triplicate wells. PBMC were separated from whole blood using Ficoll-Paque Plus gradient centrifugation and were then either cryopreserved at -140C or used fresh. The QIAamp micro DNA kit was used to extract genomic DNA from the cultured CD4+ T cells. The receptor library was made with the immunoSEQ multiplex PCR assay. DNA from the cultured and isolated CD4+ T cells underwent TCR beta CDR3 sequencing. In the source study's methods: Non-productive TCR sequences were removed, reads were trimmed to the CDR3 region, and CDR3s of at least 7 amino acids were retained. Antigen-specific clonotypes were identified using the MANAFEST web app by comparison of expansion in peptide wells against reference cultures. To count as positive, a clone had to show expansion at FDR<0.05 compared with the reference and with all other wells, an odds ratio above 5, and a frequency above 0.1% in two replicate wells. Cross-reactive clonotypes were defined as significantly expanded in SARS-CoV-2 spike wells and in at least one common cold coronavirus spike condition. Using the stringdist R package, CDR3 similarity was measured by Levenshtein distance, and unrooted trees were constructed with ape in R 3.6.1. This immuneACCESS table, as held by TCRdb, lists in-frame sequences with V and J called but not all clones. Of the missing ones, under half trace to an unresolved V gene in checked studies; the others have no known cause. The V and J calls and clone size are taken from that table; D and trimming were inferred from the DNA. In this sample the table shows about 74,000 clones, roughly three quarters of which occur a single time. Roughly 1.9% of the sample is in the top ten clones.

CDR1 and CDR2, per the germline V gene, are SGHRS and YFSETQ. V loses 2 bases at its end and J loses 10 bases; junction bases beyond the gene matches: 11. Including cysteine and phenylalanine, the CDR3 has 16 amino acids. The sequence is cut down to CDR3 DNA, 48 bases in frame from base 1. The sample here was CD4+ T cells from PBMCs cultured without peptide, taken before COVID-19 vaccination. This sequence originates from a human donor who received a COVID-19 vaccine. The chain joins TRBV5-1 to TRBJ1-6, with 8 bases aligning to TRBD1. At the DNA level, the sequence is TGCGCCAGCAGCTTAAATCTGGACAGGGAAGGCTCACCCCTCCACTTT. It encodes CASSLNLDREGSPLHF.